This TCR beta chain emerged from a study of neurological immune-mediated disorders. This clonotype was observed at least ten times. MiXCR was run by TCRdb on the 5' RACE reads, yielding one entry per CDR3 protein. Altogether tens of thousands of distinct CDR3 sequences are present, about 8% being singletons, with the ten largest covering roughly 2%. This sample's time point: longitudinal time-point 3. There are 14 residues in the CDR3. The V end was cut by 0 bases, the J end by 2 bases, with 10 bases between. Germline CDR1 reads SQVTM; CDR2 reads ANQGSEA. The rearrangement links TRBV29-1 to TRBJ1-2; TRBD1 is a possible D gene (6 bases). The sample consisted of PBMCs. The clonotype originates from a woman aged 40 to 55 in good health. CDR3 DNA: TGCAGCGTTGAAGATTGGACAGCCAACTATGGCTACACCTTC. This gives the protein CSVEDWTANYGYTF.